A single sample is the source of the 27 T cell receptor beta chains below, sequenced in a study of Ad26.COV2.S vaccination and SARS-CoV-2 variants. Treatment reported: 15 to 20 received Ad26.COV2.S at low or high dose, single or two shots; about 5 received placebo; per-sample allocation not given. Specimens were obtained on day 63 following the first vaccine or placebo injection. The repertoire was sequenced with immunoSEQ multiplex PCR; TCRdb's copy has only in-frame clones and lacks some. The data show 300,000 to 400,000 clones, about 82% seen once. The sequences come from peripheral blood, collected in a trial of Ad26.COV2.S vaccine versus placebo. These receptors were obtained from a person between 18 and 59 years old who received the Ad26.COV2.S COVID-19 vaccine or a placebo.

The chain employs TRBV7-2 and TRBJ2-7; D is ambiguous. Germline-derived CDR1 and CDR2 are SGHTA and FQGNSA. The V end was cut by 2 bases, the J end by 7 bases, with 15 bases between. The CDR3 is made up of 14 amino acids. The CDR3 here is CASSLRPGSGEQYF. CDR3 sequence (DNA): TGTGCCAGCAGCTTAAGGCCCGGGTCGGGTGAGCAGTACTTC. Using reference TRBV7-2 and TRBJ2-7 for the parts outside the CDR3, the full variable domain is GAGVSQSPSNKVTEKGKDVELRCDPISGHTALYWYRQSLGQGLEFLIYFQGNSAPDKSGLPSDRFSAERTGGSVSTLTIQRTQQEDSAVYLCASSLRPGSGEQYFGPGTRLTVT.

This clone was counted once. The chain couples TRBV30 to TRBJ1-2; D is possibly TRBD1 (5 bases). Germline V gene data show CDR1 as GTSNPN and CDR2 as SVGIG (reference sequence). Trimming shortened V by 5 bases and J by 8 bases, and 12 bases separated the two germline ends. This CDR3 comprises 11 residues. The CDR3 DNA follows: TGTGCCTGGGGTGACCCAGGGGGCTACACCTTC. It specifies CAWGDPGGYTF.

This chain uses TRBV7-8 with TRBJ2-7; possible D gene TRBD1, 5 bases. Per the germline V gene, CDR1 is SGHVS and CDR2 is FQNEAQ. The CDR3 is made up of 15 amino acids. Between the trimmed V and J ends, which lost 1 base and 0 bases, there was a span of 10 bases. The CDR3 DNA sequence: TGTGCCAGCAGCTTAGTTGGACAACACTCCTACGAGCAGTACTTC. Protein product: CASSLVGQHSYEQYF.

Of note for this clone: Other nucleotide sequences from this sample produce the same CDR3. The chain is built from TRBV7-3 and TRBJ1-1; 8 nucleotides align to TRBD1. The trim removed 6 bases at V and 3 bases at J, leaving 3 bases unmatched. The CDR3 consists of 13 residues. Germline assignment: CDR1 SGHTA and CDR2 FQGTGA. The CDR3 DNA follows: TGTGCCAGCAGTCCGGACAGGGACACTGAAGCTTTCTTT. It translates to CASSPDRDTEAFF.

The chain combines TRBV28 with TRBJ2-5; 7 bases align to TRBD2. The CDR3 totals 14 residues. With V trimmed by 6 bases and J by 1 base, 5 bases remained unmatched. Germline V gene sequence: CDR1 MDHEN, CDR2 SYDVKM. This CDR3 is CASRSPGGQETQYF. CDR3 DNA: TGTGCCAGCAGGTCCCCGGGGGGCCAAGAGACCCAGTACTTC.

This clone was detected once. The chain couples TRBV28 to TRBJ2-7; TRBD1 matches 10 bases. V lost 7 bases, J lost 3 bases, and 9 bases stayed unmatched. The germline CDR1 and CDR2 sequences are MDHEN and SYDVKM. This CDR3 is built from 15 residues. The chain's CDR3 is CASIPGDRGNYEQYF. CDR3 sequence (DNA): TGTGCCAGCATCCCAGGGGACAGGGGAAACTACGAGCAGTACTTC.

This chain's CDR3 is CASRVVGGTDTQYF. The CDR3 DNA sequence: TGTGCCAGCCGTGTCGTGGGGGGTACAGATACGCAGTATTTT. This chain connects TRBV2 to TRBJ2-3, with TRBD2 as a possible D gene (6 bases). The CDR3 runs to 14 residues. V dropped 8 bases and J dropped 3 bases, with 15 bases sitting between them. Germline CDR1 and CDR2: SNHLY and FYNNEI.

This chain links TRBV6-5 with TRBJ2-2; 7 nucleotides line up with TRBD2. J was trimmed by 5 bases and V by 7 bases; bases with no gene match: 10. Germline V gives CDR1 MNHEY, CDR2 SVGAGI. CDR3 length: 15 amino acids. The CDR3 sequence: CASTVQGGWTGELFF. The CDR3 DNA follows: TGTGCCAGCACTGTTCAGGGAGGGTGGACCGGGGAGCTGTTTTTT.

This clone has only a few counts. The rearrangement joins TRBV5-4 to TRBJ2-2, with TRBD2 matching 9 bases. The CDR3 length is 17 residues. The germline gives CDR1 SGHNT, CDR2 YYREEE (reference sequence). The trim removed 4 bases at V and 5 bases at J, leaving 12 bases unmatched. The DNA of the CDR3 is TGTGCCAGCAGCCCGGAGGCGGGGGGGACTCCGACCGGGGAGCTGTTTTTT. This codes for CASSPEAGGTPTGELFF.

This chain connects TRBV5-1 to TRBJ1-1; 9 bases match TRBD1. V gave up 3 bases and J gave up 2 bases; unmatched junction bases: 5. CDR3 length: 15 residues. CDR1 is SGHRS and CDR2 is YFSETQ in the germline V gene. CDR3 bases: TGCGCCAGCAGCTCGTTTACAGGGGGCAACACTGAAGCTTTCTTT. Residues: CASSSFTGGNTEAFF.

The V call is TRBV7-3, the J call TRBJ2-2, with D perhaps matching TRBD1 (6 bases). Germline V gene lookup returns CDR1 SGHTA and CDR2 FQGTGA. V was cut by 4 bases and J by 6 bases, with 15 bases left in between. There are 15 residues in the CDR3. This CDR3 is CASSSRDNGPGELFF. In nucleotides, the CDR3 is TGTGCCAGCAGCTCCCGGGACAATGGACCCGGGGAGCTGTTTTTT.

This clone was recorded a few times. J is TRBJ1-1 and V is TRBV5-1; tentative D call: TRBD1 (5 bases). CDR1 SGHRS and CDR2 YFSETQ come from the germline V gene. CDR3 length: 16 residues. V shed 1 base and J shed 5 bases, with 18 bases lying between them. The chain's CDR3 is CASSLSPGKSQTEAFF. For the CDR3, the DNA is TGCGCCAGCAGCTTGTCCCCAGGGAAGAGCCAAACTGAAGCTTTCTTT.

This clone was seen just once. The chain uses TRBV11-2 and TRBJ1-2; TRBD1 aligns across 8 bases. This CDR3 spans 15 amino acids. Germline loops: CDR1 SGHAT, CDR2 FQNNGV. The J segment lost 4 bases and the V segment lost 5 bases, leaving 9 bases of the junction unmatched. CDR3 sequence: CASSAPGQAVYGYTF. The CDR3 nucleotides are TGTGCCAGCAGCGCCCCGGGACAGGCCGTCTATGGCTACACCTTC.

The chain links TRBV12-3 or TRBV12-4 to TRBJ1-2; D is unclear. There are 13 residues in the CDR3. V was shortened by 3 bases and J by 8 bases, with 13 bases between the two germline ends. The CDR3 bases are TGTGCCAGCAGTTTCGGCCAGACGGGCGGCTACACCTTC. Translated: CASSFGQTGGYTF.

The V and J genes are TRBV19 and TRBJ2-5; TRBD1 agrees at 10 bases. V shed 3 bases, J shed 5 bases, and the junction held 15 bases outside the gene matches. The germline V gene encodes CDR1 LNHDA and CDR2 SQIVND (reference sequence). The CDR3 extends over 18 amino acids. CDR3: CASSIRAGTGDLLETQYF. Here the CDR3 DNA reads TGTGCCAGTAGTATCCGCGCCGGGACAGGGGATCTCCTGGAGACCCAGTACTTC.

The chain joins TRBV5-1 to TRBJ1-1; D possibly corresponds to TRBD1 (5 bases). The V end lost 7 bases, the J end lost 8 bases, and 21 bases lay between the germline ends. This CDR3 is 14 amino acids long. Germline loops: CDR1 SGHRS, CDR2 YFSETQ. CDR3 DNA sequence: TGCGCCAGCGCCATCCACAGGCCAACCGACGAAGCTTTCTTT. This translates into CASAIHRPTDEAFF. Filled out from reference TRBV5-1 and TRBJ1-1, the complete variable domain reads KAGVTQTPRYLIKTRGQQVTLSCSPISGHRSVSWYQQTPGQGLQFLFEYFSETQRNKGNFPGRFSGRQFSNSRSEMNVSTLELGDSALYLCASAIHRPTDEAFFGQGTRLTVV.

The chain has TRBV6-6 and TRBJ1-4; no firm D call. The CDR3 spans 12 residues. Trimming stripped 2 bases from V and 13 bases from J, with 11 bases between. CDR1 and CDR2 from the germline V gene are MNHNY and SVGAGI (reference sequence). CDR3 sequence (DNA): TGTGCCAGCAGTTACGACGGTTGGGGACTGTTTTTT. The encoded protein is CASSYDGWGLFF.

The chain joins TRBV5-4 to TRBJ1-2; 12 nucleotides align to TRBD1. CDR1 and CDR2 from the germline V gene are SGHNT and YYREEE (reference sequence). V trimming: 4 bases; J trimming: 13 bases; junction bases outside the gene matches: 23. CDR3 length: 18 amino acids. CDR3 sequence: CASSRLGLLGQGALSFTF. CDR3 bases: TGTGCCAGCAGCCGCTTGGGACTTTTGGGACAGGGGGCCCTTTCTTTCACCTTC.

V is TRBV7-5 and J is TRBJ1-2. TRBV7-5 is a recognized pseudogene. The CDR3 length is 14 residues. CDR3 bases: TGTGTCAGAAGCTTAGCTGAGGGTAGGGGTGGCTACACCTTC. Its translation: CVRSLAEGRGGYTF.

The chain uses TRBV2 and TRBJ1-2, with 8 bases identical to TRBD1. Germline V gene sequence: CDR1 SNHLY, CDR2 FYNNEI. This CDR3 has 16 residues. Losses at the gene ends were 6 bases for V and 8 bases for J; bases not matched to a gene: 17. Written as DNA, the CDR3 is TGTGCCAGCAGGGCCGCGGAAGGACAGGGAGTGATAGGCTACACCTTC. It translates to CASRAAEGQGVIGYTF.

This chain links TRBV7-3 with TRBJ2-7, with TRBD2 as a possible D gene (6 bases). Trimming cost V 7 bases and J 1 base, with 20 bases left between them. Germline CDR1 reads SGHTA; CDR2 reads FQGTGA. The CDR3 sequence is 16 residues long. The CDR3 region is CASTDRGGTPSYEQYF. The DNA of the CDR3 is TGTGCCAGCACCGACCGTGGAGGGACCCCTTCCTACGAGCAGTACTTC. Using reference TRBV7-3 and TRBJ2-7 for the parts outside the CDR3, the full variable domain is GAGVSQTPSNKVTEKGKYVELRCDPISGHTALYWYRQSLGQGPEFLIYFQGTGAADDSGLPNDRFFAVRPEGSVSTLKIQRTERGDSAVYLCASTDRGGTPSYEQYFGPGTRLTVT.

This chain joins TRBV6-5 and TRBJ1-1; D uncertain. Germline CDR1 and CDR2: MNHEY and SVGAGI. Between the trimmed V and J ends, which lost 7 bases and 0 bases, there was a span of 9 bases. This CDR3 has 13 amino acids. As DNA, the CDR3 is TGTGCCAGCACCCGGGATTTGAACACTGAAGCTTTCTTT. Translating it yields CASTRDLNTEAFF.

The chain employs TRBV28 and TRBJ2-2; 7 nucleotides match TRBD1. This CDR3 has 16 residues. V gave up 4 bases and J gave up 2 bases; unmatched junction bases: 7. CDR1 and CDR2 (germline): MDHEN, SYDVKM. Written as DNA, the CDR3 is TGTGCCAGCAGTTCTGGGACAGTGGTCAACACCGGGGAGCTGTTTTTT. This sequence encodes CASSSGTVVNTGELFF.

The CDR3 loop reads CASGEGGHQPQHF. The CDR3 DNA is TGTGCCAGCGGGGAGGGTGGGCATCAGCCCCAGCATTTT. The V call is TRBV2, the J call TRBJ1-5; D call uncertain. From germline, CDR1 is SNHLY and CDR2 FYNNEI. Trimming removed 8 bases from V and 5 bases from J, with 13 bases in between. The CDR3 is 13 residues long.

The CDR3 nucleotides read TGTGCCAGCAGGATTACAGGGAGGGCTGAATACGAGCAGTACTTC. Its protein is CASRITGRAEYEQYF. The rearrangement joins TRBV14 to TRBJ2-7; D may be TRBD2 (7 bases). The CDR3 length is 15 residues. Germline V gene lookup returns CDR1 SGHDN and CDR2 FVKESK. The V and J ends lost 6 bases and 4 bases respectively, with 19 bases between them.

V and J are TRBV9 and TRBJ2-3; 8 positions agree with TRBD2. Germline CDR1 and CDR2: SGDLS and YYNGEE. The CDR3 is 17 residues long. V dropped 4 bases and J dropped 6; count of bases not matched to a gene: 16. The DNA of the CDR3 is TGTGCCAGCAGCCCCCGGGCGAGCGGACTAGCAAGCGATACGCAGTATTTT. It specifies CASSPRASGLASDTQYF.

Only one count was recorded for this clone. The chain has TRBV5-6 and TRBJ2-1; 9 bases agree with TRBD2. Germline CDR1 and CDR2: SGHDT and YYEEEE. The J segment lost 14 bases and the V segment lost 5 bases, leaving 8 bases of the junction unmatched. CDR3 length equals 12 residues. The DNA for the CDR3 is TGTGCCAGCAGTCTGACAGGCGGGGGGGAGTTCTTC. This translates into CASSLTGGGEFF.